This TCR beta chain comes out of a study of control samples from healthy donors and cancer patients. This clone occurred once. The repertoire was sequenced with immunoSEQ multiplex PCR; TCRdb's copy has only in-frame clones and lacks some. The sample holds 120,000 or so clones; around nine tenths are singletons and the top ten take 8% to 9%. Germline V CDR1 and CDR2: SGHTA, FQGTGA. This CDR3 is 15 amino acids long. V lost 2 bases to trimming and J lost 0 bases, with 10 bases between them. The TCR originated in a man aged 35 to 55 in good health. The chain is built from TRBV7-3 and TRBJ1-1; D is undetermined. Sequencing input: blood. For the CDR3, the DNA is TGTGCCAGCAGCTTAGAAGGTTCCATGAACACTGAAGCTTTCTTT. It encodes CASSLEGSMNTEAFF.